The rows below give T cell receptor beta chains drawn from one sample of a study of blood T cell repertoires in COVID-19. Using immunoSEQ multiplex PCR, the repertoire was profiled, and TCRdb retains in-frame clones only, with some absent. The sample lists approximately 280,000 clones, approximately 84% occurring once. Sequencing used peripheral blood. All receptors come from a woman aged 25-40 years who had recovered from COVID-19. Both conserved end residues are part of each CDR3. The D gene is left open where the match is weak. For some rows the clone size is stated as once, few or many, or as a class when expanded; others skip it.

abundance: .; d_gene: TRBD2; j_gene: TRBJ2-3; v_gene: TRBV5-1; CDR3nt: TGCGCCAGCAGCATGAGCGGGGGGGCAACAGATACGCAGTATTTT; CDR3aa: CASSMSGGATDTQYF
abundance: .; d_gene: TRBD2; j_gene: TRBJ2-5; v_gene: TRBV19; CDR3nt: TGTGCCAGTTCGGGAGGGCTAGAGACCCAGTACTTC; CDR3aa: CASSGGLETQYF
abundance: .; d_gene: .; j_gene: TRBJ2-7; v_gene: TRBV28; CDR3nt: TGTGCCAGCAGCCCTGGACTAAATTACGAGCAGTACTTC; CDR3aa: CASSPGLNYEQYF
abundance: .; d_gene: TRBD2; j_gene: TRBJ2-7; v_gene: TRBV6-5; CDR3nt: TGTGCCAGCAGTTACGGTGGAACTAGCGGAGCATGGTACTTC; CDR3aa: CASSYGGTSGAWYF
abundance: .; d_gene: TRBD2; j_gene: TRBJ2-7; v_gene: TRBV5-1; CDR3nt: TGCGCCAGCAGCTTGGAAGGACTAGCGGGGAGCTCCTACGAGCAGTACTTC; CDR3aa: CASSLEGLAGSSYEQYF
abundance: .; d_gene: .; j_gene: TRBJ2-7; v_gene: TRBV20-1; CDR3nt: TGCAGTGCCAGTCTAGTTCCCTACGAGCAGTACTTC; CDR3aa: CSASLVPYEQYF
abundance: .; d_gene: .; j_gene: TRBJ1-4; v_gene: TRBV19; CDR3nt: TGTGCCAGTGGCCTCGGGGGGGGTGAAAAACTGTTTTTT; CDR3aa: CASGLGGGEKLFF
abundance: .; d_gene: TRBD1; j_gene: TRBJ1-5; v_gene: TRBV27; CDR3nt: TGTGCCAGCATACAATACAGGGGAGGTCAGCCCCAGCATTTT; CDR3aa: CASIQYRGGQPQHF
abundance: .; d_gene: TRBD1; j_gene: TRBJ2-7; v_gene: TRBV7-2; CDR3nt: TGTGCCAGCAGCTGGATAGGGGGCCGCAGTTACGAGCAGTACTTC; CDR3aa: CASSWIGGRSYEQYF
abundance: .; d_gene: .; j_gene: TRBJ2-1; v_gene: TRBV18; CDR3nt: TGTGCCACCAACAAGCCAGGTTATGAGCAGTTCTTC; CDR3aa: CATNKPGYEQFF
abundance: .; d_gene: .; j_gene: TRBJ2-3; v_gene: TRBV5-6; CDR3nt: TGTGCCAGCAGCAAGTGGTCCCGGGGTACGCAGTATTTT; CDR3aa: CASSKWSRGTQYF
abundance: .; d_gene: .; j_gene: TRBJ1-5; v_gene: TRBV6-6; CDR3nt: TGTGCCAGCAGTTACTCGAGTCGGTATAGCAATCAGCCCCAGCATTTT; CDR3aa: CASSYSSRYSNQPQHF
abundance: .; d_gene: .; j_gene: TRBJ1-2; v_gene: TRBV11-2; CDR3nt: TGTGCCAGCAGCTTAACTGGGGGCGGGTATGGCTACACCTTC; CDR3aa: CASSLTGGGYGYTF
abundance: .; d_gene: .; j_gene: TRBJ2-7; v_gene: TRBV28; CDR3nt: TGTGCCAGCAGTCTCTTGAGCGAGCAGTACTTC; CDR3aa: CASSLLSEQYF
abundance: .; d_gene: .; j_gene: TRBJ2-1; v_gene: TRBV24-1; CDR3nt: TGTGCCACCAGTGACCGAGGGGGTCTAGATGAGCAGTTCTTC; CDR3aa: CATSDRGGLDEQFF
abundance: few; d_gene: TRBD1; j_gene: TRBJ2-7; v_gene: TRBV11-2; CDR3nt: TGTGCCAGCAGCTTAGCGGGGCAGGGGGCCGACGAGCAGTACTTC; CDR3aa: CASSLAGQGADEQYF
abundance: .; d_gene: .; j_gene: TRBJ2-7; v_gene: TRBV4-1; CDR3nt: TGCGCCAGCAGCCCGTACCTTAGTTACGAGCAGTACTTC; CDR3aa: CASSPYLSYEQYF
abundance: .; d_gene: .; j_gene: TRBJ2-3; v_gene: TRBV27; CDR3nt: TGTGCCAGCAGCACTAGCAGATCCACAGATACGCAGTATTTT; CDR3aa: CASSTSRSTDTQYF
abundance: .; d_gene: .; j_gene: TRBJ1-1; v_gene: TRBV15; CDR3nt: TGTGCCACCAGCAGAGGACTGACTGAAGCTTTCTTT; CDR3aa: CATSRGLTEAFF
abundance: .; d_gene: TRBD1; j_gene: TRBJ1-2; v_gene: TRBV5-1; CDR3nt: TGCGCCAGCAGCTTGACCGGGGACAGGGATGGCTACACCTTC; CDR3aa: CASSLTGDRDGYTF
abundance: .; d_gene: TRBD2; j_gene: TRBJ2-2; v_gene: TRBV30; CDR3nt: TGTGCCTGGAGTGTAACTCCGGGACTAGCGGGAGGAACACTCCTTAACACCGGGGAGCTGTTTTTT; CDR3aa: CAWSVTPGLAGGTLLNTGELFF
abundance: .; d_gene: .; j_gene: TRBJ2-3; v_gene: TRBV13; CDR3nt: TGTGCCAGCAGCCCGGGAGATACGCAGTATTTT; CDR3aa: CASSPGDTQYF
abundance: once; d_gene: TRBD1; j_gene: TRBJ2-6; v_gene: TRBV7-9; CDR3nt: TGTGCCAGCAGCCCAAGACAGGGGGCCTCTGGGGCCAACGTCCTGACTTTC; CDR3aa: CASSPRQGASGANVLTF
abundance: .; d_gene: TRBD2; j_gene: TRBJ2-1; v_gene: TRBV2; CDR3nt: TGTGCCAGCAGTGATCCCGGGACTAGCGGGGGGGCCAACAATGAGCAGTTCTTC; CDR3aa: CASSDPGTSGGANNEQFF
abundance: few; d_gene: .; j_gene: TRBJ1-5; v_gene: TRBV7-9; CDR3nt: TGTGCCAGCAGCTTTGATCTTCGGCAGCCCCAGCATTTT; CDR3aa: CASSFDLRQPQHF
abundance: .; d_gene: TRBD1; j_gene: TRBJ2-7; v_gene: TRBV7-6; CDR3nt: TGTGCCAGCAGCGCGGGACAGGGGAGATCCTGGGGGCAGTACTTC; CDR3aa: CASSAGQGRSWGQYF
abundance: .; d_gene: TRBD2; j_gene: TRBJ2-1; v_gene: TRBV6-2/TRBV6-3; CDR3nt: TGTGCCAGCAGTTACTCATTAGCGGGAGCCCATGAGCAGTTCTTC; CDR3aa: CASSYSLAGAHEQFF
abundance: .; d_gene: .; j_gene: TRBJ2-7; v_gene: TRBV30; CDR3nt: TGTGCCTGGAGTGTCGCGGGCCAGGCCTACGAGCAGTACTTC; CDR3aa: CAWSVAGQAYEQYF
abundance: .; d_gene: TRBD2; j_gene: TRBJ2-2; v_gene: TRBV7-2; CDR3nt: TGTGCCAGCATCAAATCACCGGGACTAGTCCCCACCGGGGAGCTGTTTTTT; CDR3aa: CASIKSPGLVPTGELFF
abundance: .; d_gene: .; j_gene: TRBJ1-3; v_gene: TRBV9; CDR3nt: TGTGCCAGCAGCACTCGGGCAGGGGCGTCTGGAAACACCATATATTTT; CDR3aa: CASSTRAGASGNTIYF
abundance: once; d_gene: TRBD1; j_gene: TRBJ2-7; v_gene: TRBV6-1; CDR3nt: TGTGCCAGCAGTGAAACTCCGGGACAGGGGGCTTACGAGCAGTACTTC; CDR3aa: CASSETPGQGAYEQYF
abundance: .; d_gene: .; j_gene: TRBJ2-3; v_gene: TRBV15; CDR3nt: TGTGCCACCAGCAGCGCTGTCGCGGCAGATACGCAGTATTTT; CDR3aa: CATSSAVAADTQYF
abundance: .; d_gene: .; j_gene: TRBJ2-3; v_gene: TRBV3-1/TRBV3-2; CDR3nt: TGTGCCAGCGAGACAGGCGAAGAGAACACAGATACGCAGTATTTT; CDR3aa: CASETGEENTDTQYF
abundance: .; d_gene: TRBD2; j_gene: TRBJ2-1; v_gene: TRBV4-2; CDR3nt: TGTGCCAGCAGCCCCCGGAGGGCTAGCGGGAGAAATGAGCAGTTCTTC; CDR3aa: CASSPRRASGRNEQFF
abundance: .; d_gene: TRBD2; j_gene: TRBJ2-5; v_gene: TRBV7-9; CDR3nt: TGTGCCAGCAGCCGGGAGGTGGAGACCCAGTACTTC; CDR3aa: CASSREVETQYF
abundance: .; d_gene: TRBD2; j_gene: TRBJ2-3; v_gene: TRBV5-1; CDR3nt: TGCGCCAGCAGCTTGGGACTAGCTTTTGGCGTTACGCAGTATTTT; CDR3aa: CASSLGLAFGVTQYF
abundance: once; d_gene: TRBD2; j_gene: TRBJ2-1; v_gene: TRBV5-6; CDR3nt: TGTGCCAGCAGCCCGGGGACTATAAAGCACAATGAGCAGTTCTTC; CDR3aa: CASSPGTIKHNEQFF
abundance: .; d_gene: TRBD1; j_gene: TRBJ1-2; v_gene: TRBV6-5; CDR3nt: TGTGCCAGCAGTCTAACAGGGGGCGACGGCTACACCTTC; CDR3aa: CASSLTGGDGYTF
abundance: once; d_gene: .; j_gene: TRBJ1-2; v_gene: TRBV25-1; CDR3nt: TGTGCCAGCACAAACAGCATCTATGGCTACACCTTC; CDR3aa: CASTNSIYGYTF
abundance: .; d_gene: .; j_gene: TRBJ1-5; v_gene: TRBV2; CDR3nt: TGTGCCAGCAGCGACAGCGATCAGCCCCAGCATTTT; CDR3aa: CASSDSDQPQHF
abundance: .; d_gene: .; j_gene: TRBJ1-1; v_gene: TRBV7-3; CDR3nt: TGTGCCAGCAGCTTAAGAGGGGGCACTGAAGCTTTCTTT; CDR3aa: CASSLRGGTEAFF
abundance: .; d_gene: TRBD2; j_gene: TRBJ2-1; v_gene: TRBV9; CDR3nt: TGTGCCAGCAGCGTAGATCCTAGCGGGAGCCCCAATGAGCAGTTCTTC; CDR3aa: CASSVDPSGSPNEQFF
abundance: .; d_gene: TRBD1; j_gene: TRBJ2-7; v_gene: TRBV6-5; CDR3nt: TGTGCCAGCAGCTACCGGGACAGCTCCTACGAGCAGTACTTC; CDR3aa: CASSYRDSSYEQYF
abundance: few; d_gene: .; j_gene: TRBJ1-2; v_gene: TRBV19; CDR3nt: TGTGCCAGTAGTATTACTTTTGGTAGTGGCTACACCTTC; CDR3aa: CASSITFGSGYTF
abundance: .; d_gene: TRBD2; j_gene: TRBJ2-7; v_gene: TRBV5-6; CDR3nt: TGTGCCAGCAGCTTAACTAGCGGGAGTAAGTACGAGCAGTACTTC; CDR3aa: CASSLTSGSKYEQYF
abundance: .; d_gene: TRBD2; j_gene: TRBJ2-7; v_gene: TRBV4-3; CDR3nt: TGCGCCAGCAGCCAAGACACTAGCGGGACCTACGAGCAGTACTTC; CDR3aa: CASSQDTSGTYEQYF
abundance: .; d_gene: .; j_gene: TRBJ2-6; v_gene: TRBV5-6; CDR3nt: TGTGCCAGCAGCTTTAGGGGTTACTCTGGGGCCAACGTCCTGACTTTC; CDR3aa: CASSFRGYSGANVLTF
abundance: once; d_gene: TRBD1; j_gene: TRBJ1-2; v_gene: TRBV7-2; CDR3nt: TGTGCCAGCACCCCCCCCGGGACAGGCGGAGGCTACACCTTC; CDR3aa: CASTPPGTGGGYTF
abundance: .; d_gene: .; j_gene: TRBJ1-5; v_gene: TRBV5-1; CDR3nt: TGCGCCAGCAGCCCCACAGCGGGTAGCAATCAGCCCCAGCATTTT; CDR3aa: CASSPTAGSNQPQHF
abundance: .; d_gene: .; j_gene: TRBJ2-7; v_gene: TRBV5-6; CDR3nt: TGTGCCAGCAGCTTCGATAGCGACTACGAGCAGTACTTC; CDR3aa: CASSFDSDYEQYF
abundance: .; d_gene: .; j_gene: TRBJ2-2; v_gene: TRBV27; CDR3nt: TGTGCCAGCAGCGCCGGCCGGGGGACCGGGGAGCTGTTTTTT; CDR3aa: CASSAGRGTGELFF
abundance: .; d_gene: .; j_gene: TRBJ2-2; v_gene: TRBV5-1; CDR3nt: TGCGCCAGCAGGGAGCTTTCGGGCACCGGGGAGCTGTTTTTT; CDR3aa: CASRELSGTGELFF
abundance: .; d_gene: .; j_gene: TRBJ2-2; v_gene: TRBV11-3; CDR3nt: TGTGCCAGCAGCCTTGGACGGGAGAGCGGGGAGCTGTTTTTT; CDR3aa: CASSLGRESGELFF
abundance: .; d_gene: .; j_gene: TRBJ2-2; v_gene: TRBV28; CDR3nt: TGTGCCAGCAGTTTTGTCGGGATTCTGGAGACCGGGGAGCTGTTTTTT; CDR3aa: CASSFVGILETGELFF
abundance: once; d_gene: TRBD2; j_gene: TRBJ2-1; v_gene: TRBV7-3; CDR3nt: TGTGCCAGCAGCTTATTAGCGGGCAATGAGCAGTTCTTC; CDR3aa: CASSLLAGNEQFF
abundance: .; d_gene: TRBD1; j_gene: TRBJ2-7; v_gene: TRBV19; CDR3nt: TGTGCCAGTAGTTTCGGGACAGGGAGTACCGAGCAGTACTTC; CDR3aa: CASSFGTGSTEQYF
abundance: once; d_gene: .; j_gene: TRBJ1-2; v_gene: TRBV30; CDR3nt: TGTGCCTGGACGGGGGTCTATGGCTACACCTTC; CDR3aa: CAWTGVYGYTF
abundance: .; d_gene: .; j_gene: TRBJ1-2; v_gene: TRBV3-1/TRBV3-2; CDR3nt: TGTGCCAGCAGCCCAACTTTTCAGGCAGGGTCGGGCTACACCTTC; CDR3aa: CASSPTFQAGSGYTF
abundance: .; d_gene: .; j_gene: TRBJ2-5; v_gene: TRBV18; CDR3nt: TGTGCCAGCTCACCACCAAGTGCTAGTTTGGAGACCCAGTACTTC; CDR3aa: CASSPPSASLETQYF